The 27 T cell receptor beta chains below come from one sample, sequenced in a study of CD4 T cells in relation to SARS-CoV-2 and coronaviruses (dated by TCRdb to 2020 to 2023). Their antigens are not known. The library was made by the immunoSEQ multiplex PCR assay. The table was pulled from immuneACCESS by TCRdb, which kept in-frame rearrangements only. Such tables lose some clones; where checked, under half of the loss comes from unresolved V genes, and the rest has no known cause. For this sample the table gives tens of thousands of clones, of which about 80% were detected only once. In total, the top ten clones hold approximately 1.5% of the sample. The material sequenced was naive CD4+ T cells from PBMCs, cultured in vitro. This specimen's cell subset or site label, per the study, means: naive CD4+ T cells isolated by negative enrichment. These receptors were taken from an adult with COVID-19.

This rearrangement joins TRBV18 to TRBJ1-4; 8 bases fit TRBD1. V trimming: 6 bases; J trimming: 7 bases; junction bases outside the gene matches: 10. This CDR3 has 15 amino acids. CDR1 is KGHSH and CDR2 is LQKENI in the germline V gene. This chain's CDR3 is CASSKQGASVEKLFF. CDR3 nucleotides: TGTGCCAGCTCCAAGCAGGGGGCGTCGGTTGAAAAACTGTTTTTT.

Regarding this clone: This same CDR3 is encoded by further DNA sequences in the sample. V usage is TRBV3-1 (or the pseudogene TRBV3-2) and J usage is TRBJ2-1; 7 bases fit TRBD2. This CDR3 contains 15 residues. Germline V lookup: CDR1 LGHDT, CDR2 YNNKEL (reference sequence). V dropped 0 bases and J dropped 4; count of bases not matched to a gene: 3. In DNA, the CDR3 is TGTGCCAGCAGCCAAGATGGCGGGAGATACAATGAGCAGTTCTTC. Residues: CASSQDGGRYNEQFF.

The chain carries TRBV24-1 and TRBJ2-3; D might be TRBD2 (5 bases). Per germline, CDR1 KGHDR and CDR2 SFDVKD. Trimming shortened V by 1 base and J by 4 bases, and 14 bases separated the two germline ends. This CDR3 is built from 16 residues. The CDR3 loop reads CATSDLKRESADTQYF. CDR3 DNA sequence: TGTGCCACCAGTGATTTAAAAAGGGAGTCCGCAGATACGCAGTATTTT.

This chain connects TRBV25-1 to TRBJ1-5, with D unclear. V was shortened by 7 bases and J by 4 bases, with 8 bases between the two germline ends. The CDR3 spans 12 residues. Germline CDR1 is MGHDK and CDR2 is SYGVNS. The CDR3 DNA is TGTGCCAGCACCGTGGGAAATCAGCCCCAGCATTTT. It translates to CASTVGNQPQHF.

The chain joins TRBV2 to TRBJ2-5; no clear D gene. This CDR3 is 17 amino acids long. Per germline, CDR1 SNHLY and CDR2 FYNNEI. Trimming removed 10 bases at V and 0 bases at J, with 24 bases between. CDR3 coding DNA: TGTGCCACCCATTCCCGCCAGGTCCCCTTGTACCAAGAGACCCAGTACTTC. It specifies CATHSRQVPLYQETQYF.

This CDR3 reads CASSDRDRDGLAGESGELFF. Written as DNA, the CDR3 is TGTGCCAGCAGCGACAGGGACAGGGACGGACTAGCGGGAGAATCCGGGGAGCTGTTTTTT. The chain joins TRBV13 to TRBJ2-2; 13 nucleotides match TRBD2. The V and J ends lost 5 bases and 6 bases, in that order; junction bases with no gene match: 18. CDR1 is PRHDT and CDR2 is FYEKMQ in the germline V gene (reference sequence). This CDR3 is 20 amino acids long.

This chain connects TRBV7-3 to TRBJ2-5; tentatively, D is TRBD1 or TRBD2 (5 bases each). CDR1 is SGHTA and CDR2 is FQGTGA in the germline V gene. The V end was cut by 5 bases, the J end by 6 bases, with 13 bases between. The CDR3 runs 13 residues. Here the CDR3 DNA reads TGTGCCAGCAGCCGGGACCGACTGAAGACCCAGTACTTC. This gives the protein CASSRDRLKTQYF. The whole variable domain, remainder taken from reference TRBV7-3 and TRBJ2-5, is GAGVSQTPSNKVTEKGKYVELRCDPISGHTALYWYRQSLGQGPEFLIYFQGTGAADDSGLPNDRFFAVRPEGSVSTLKIQRTERGDSAVYLCASSRDRLKTQYFGPGTRLLVL.

This clone has a single count. This rearrangement joins TRBV19 to TRBJ1-1; possible D gene TRBD1, 6 bases. This CDR3 has 13 amino acids. Trimming took off 7 bases at V and 7 bases at J, with 16 bases between the two ends. Germline CDR1 and CDR2: LNHDA and SQIVND (reference sequence). The CDR3 DNA reads as TGTGCCAGTAAAGAGGGGCAGGGGAATGAAGCTTTCTTT. Protein product: CASKEGQGNEAFF.

The chain recombines TRBV28 with TRBJ2-7, with 12 bases identical to TRBD2. CDR3 length: 16 residues. Germline CDR1 MDHEN, CDR2 SYDVKM. V shed 9 bases and J 7 bases; nucleotides not matched to a gene: 16. Here the CDR3 reads CASHHQGLAGIGEQYF. The CDR3 bases are TGTGCCAGTCACCACCAAGGACTAGCGGGAATAGGTGAGCAGTACTTC. The full variable domain, in which reference TRBV28 and TRBJ2-7 provide the parts outside the CDR3, is DVKVTQSSRYLVKRTGEKVFLECVQDMDHENMFWYRQDPGLGLRLIYFSYDVKMKEKGDIPEGYSVSREKKERFSLILESASTNQTSMYLCASHHQGLAGIGEQYFGPGTRLTVT.

The CDR3, as DNA: TGTGCCAGCAGCCAAGAATCTGGACTAGTGGATACGCAGTATTTT. Its translation: CASSQESGLVDTQYF. The chain joins TRBV3-1 (or the pseudogene TRBV3-2) to TRBJ2-3; 7 bases agree with TRBD2. V dropped 0 bases and J dropped 6; count of bases not matched to a gene: 6. There are 15 residues in the CDR3. Germline assignment: CDR1 LGHDT and CDR2 YNNKEL (reference sequence).

The chain links TRBV7-8 to TRBJ2-1; the D gene could be TRBD1 or TRBD2 (5 bases each). CDR3 length: 15 residues. Germline-derived CDR1 and CDR2 are SGHVS and FQNEAQ. Trimming pared 5 bases from V and 4 bases from J, leaving 15 bases between. This chain's CDR3 is CASSTGRTPYNEQFF. CDR3 bases: TGTGCCAGCAGCACGGGGCGGACACCATACAATGAGCAGTTCTTC.

This sequence joins TRBV19 and TRBJ2-6; the D is unclear. CDR1 LNHDA and CDR2 SQIVND come from the germline V gene (reference sequence). The CDR3 spans 15 residues. The V end was cut by 1 base, the J end by 0 bases, with 4 bases between. The CDR3, as DNA: TGTGCCAGTAGTATAGGGATCTCTGGGGCCAACGTCCTGACTTTC. This translates into CASSIGISGANVLTF.

V usage is TRBV5-4 and J usage is TRBJ1-1, with 7 bases that match TRBD1. Germline lookup yields CDR1 SGHNT and CDR2 YYREEE (reference sequence). V lost 0 bases and J lost 0; bases outside the gene matches: 2. This CDR3 region has 15 residues. The CDR3: CASSLDRGLNTEAFF. The DNA for the CDR3 is TGTGCCAGCAGCTTGGACAGGGGATTGAACACTGAAGCTTTCTTT. The variable domain in full, with the rest retrieved from reference TRBV5-4 and TRBJ1-1, is ETGVTQSPTHLIKTRGQQVTLRCSSQSGHNTVSWYQQALGQGPQFIFQYYREEENGRGNFPPRFSGLQFPNYSSELNVNALELDDSALYLCASSLDRGLNTEAFFGQGTRLTVV.

This rearrangement joins TRBV11-2 to TRBJ1-1; tentatively, D is TRBD1 (6 bases). Trimming pared 5 bases from V and 1 base from J, leaving 11 bases between. The CDR3 length is 14 residues. Germline V CDR1 and CDR2: SGHAT, FQNNGV. The CDR3 coding sequence is TGTGCCAGCAGCCACCTGACAGGGAACACTGAAGCTTTCTTT. This codes for CASSHLTGNTEAFF.

V gene TRBV7-8 combines with J gene TRBJ2-3; 7 bases fit TRBD2. The CDR3 has 15 residues. Trimming at V came to 5 bases and at J to 5 bases, leaving 10 bases not matched to a gene. Germline V CDR1 and CDR2: SGHVS, FQNEAQ. CDR3 region: CASSPRAGAVDTQYF. The DNA of the CDR3 is TGTGCCAGCAGCCCCCGTGCGGGAGCGGTAGATACGCAGTATTTT.

The gene calls are TRBV10-3 and TRBJ2-7; the match to TRBD2 covers 7 bases. CDR1 and CDR2 (germline): ENHRY, SYGVKD. This CDR3 is 12 amino acids long. The J segment lost 4 bases and the V segment lost 7 bases, leaving 4 bases of the junction unmatched. CDR3 bases: TGTGCCATCAAGCGGGGCACGTACGAGCAGTACTTC. Protein sequence: CAIKRGTYEQYF.

The rearrangement links TRBV12-3 or TRBV12-4 to TRBJ1-4, with TRBD1 matching 7 bases. The CDR3 consists of 13 residues. V dropped 7 bases and J dropped 10; count of bases not matched to a gene: 9. CDR3 nucleotides: TGTGCCAGCATCAGAGACAGGGCAGGAAAACTGTTTTTT. Protein sequence: CASIRDRAGKLFF.

The V gene is TRBV9, the J gene TRBJ2-2; 7 bases match TRBD2. V lost 4 bases and J lost 0; bases outside the gene matches: 15. CDR1 is SGDLS, CDR2 YYNGEE, per germline. The CDR3 totals 19 residues. CDR3 bases: TGTGCCAGCAGCAAAAGACTAGCAAGACAAACTACGAACACCGGGGAGCTGTTTTTT. Its translation is CASSKRLARQTTNTGELFF.

This clone is a singleton in its sample. The rearrangement uses TRBV6-1 and TRBJ1-6; a possible D gene is TRBD1 (5 bases). This CDR3 has 15 residues. Deletions cut 1 base from V and 7 bases from J, with 11 bases between. Germline assignment: CDR1 MNHNS and CDR2 SASEGT. The CDR3 DNA follows: TGTGCCAGCAGTGAAGGGGCCGGGGGGAATTCACCCCTCCACTTT. Translating gives CASSEGAGGNSPLHF.

The chain is built from TRBV7-9 and TRBJ2-1; D is unclear. The CDR3 loop spans 16 amino acids. Deletions cut 5 bases from V and 2 bases from J, with 16 bases between. Germline-derived CDR1 and CDR2 are SEHNR and FQNEAQ (reference sequence). The CDR3 sequence: CASSPYGEQAYNEQFF. The CDR3 DNA is TGTGCCAGCAGCCCATATGGCGAGCAGGCCTACAATGAGCAGTTCTTC.

The genes are TRBV24-1 and TRBJ2-7; possibly TRBD1 or TRBD2 for D (5 bases each). CDR1 is KGHDR and CDR2 is SFDVKD in the germline V gene. Trimming took 9 bases from V and 7 from J, leaving 12 bases between them. The CDR3 runs 11 residues. The CDR3 DNA reads as TGTGCCACCGGAGAGGGGCGTGAGCAGTACTTC. Protein product: CATGEGREQYF.

V is TRBV6-1 and J is TRBJ2-6; 12 bases match TRBD1. The germline gives CDR1 MNHNS, CDR2 SASEGT. The CDR3 has 19 residues. V was pared by 2 bases and J by 4 bases, with 9 bases of the junction left unmatched. CDR3 DNA: TGTGCCAGCAGTGAAATGTTGGGACAGGGGGCGTACGGGGCCAACGTCCTGACTTTC. Translated, it gives CASSEMLGQGAYGANVLTF.

The V and J genes are TRBV7-9 and TRBJ1-3; D perhaps matches TRBD1 (6 bases). V gave up 6 bases and J gave up 2 bases, with 14 bases separating them. Germline loops: CDR1 SEHNR, CDR2 FQNEAQ (reference sequence). The CDR3 runs to 15 residues. The CDR3 sequence is CASRFNSGAGNTIYF. As DNA, the CDR3 is TGTGCCAGCAGGTTTAATTCAGGGGCTGGAAACACCATATATTTT.

The gene calls are TRBV11-1 and TRBJ1-1; 7 bases map to TRBD1. CDR3 length equals 14 residues. V lost 5 bases to trimming and J lost 10 bases; unmatched junction nucleotides: 13. The germline CDR1 and CDR2 sequences are SGHAT and FQDESV (reference sequence). The CDR3 DNA reads TGTGCCAGCAGCCCGACAGGGCCCGAACGGGGAGCTTTCTTT. This translates into CASSPTGPERGAFF.

V is TRBV6-1 and J is TRBJ1-5, with a possible D match to TRBD1 (5 bases). V was cut by 2 bases and J by 7 bases, with 12 bases left in between. The CDR3 spans 14 residues. The germline V gene has CDR1 MNHNS and CDR2 SASEGT. As DNA, the CDR3 is TGTGCCAGCAGTGAAAACCAGGGTGGGCAGCCCCAGCATTTT. This translates into CASSENQGGQPQHF.

The count of this clone is one. This sequence joins TRBV19 and TRBJ1-3, with unresolved D. The CDR3 covers 15 residues. The ends were cut back, 0 bases at V and 0 bases at J, with 6 bases in the middle. CDR1 and CDR2 (germline): LNHDA, SQIVND (reference sequence). DNA for the CDR3: TGTGCCAGTAGTATAGATCTAGACTCTGGAAACACCATATATTTT. Translated: CASSIDLDSGNTIYF. Based on the CDR3 plus reference TRBV19 and TRBJ1-3, the full variable domain is DGGITQSPKYLFRKEGQNVTLSCEQNLNHDAMYWYRQDPGQGLRLIYYSQIVNDFQKGDIAEGYSVSREKKESFPLTVTSAQKNPTAFYLCASSIDLDSGNTIYFGEGSWLTVV.

This chain uses TRBV5-8 with TRBJ2-2; D is tentatively TRBD1 or TRBD2 (6 bases each). Trimming took 2 bases from V and 8 from J, leaving 10 bases between them. The germline V gene has CDR1 SGHTS and CDR2 YDEGEE. The CDR3 runs 13 residues. Here the CDR3 DNA reads TGTGCCAGCAGCTTCAGGGGAGGAGGGGAGCTGTTTTTT. As protein: CASSFRGGGELFF. Full variable domain (missing parts from reference TRBV5-8 and TRBJ2-2): EAGVTQSPTHLIKTRGQQATLRCSPISGHTSVYWYQQALGLGLQFLLWYDEGEERNRGNFPPRFSGRQFPNYSSELNVNALELEDSALYLCASSFRGGGELFFGEGSRLTVL.